This T cell receptor beta chain emerged from a study of T cell changes during pregnancy in multiple sclerosis. Only in-frame clones appear in the TCRdb table, and some are missing; sequencing was by immunoSEQ multiplex PCR. This table holds around 29,000 clones, about 83% found once. This CDR3 comprises 13 residues. CDR1 GTSNPN and CDR2 SVGIG come from the germline V gene (reference sequence). J lost 5 bases, V lost 2 bases, and 5 bases had no gene match. The sequencing here drew on CD8+ T cells from peripheral blood mononuclear cells, taken after pregnancy. This clonotype was obtained from a female donor with multiple sclerosis, enrolled in a pregnancy study. The rearrangement joins TRBV30 to TRBJ1-1; 7 bases agree with TRBD1. CDR3 in DNA: TGTGCCTGGAGTCCCGACAGGGAGACTGAAGCTTTCTTT. Translation: CAWSPDRETEAFF.